This T cell receptor (beta chain) was documented in a study of blood T cell repertoires in COVID-19. As for the study in general: Samples representing acute and convalescent COVID-19 were sourced from the United States, Italy and Spain. The analysed material was cDNA or gDNA that came from T cells, B-cell-depleted T cells, or PBMCs.

How the authors handled the data: Nucleated cell number was recorded as an estimate derived from reference gene primer amplification. Assay: immunoSEQ multiplex PCR; the TCRdb copy retains only in-frame clones and omits some. That table gives V, J and clone size, and the DNA gave D and trimming. The repertoire has about 160,000 clones, more than 75% of them found once; the top ten carry about 0.6%. Patients at the Seattle site were enrolled during active infection and followed longitudinally. Sequenced material: peripheral blood. The sequence came from a man aged 60 to 75 with COVID-19, enrolled during active disease.

The CDR3 sequence: CASSLYDRDYEQYF. CDR3 DNA: TGTGCCAGCAGTTTATATGACAGGGACTACGAGCAGTACTTC. The chain joins TRBV27 to TRBJ2-7; 7 bases line up with TRBD1. In germline, CDR1 is MNHEY, CDR2 SMNVEV (reference sequence). The CDR3 sequence is 14 residues long. With 1 base clipped from V and 3 bases from J, the junction kept 3 bases outside the gene matches.